A single sample gave rise to the 16 T cell receptor beta chains below, sequenced in a study of cytomegalovirus exposure and HLA in healthy donors. A multiplex PCR was run with 60 Vbeta primers and 13 Jbeta primers. The table came from immunoSEQ multiplex PCR; TCRdb's copy has only in-frame clones and leaves some out. This listing includes 100,000 to 150,000 clones. The sample taken for sequencing was PBMCs. The receptors stem from a man aged 18 to 30 in good health and CMV-seronegative.

The rearrangement links TRBV19 to TRBJ2-6, with 9 bases fitting TRBD2. Trimming took 6 bases from V and 0 from J; bases not matched to a gene: 9. This CDR3 contains 18 residues. Germline CDR1 reads LNHDA; CDR2 reads SQIVND (reference sequence). Written as DNA, the CDR3 is TGTGCCAGTAGCTCCGGGACTAGCTCATCCTCTGGGGCCAACGTCCTGACTTTC. It encodes CASSSGTSSSSGANVLTF.

This chain uses TRBV27 with TRBJ1-1, with 7 bases that match TRBD1. Germline CDR1 MNHEY, CDR2 SMNVEV (reference sequence). The V gene end was trimmed by 6 bases and the J gene end by 3 bases; junction bases not matched to a gene: 10. This CDR3 spans 15 amino acids. CDR3 protein: CASSPNGDRYTEAFF. CDR3 DNA: TGTGCCAGCAGCCCAAACGGGGACAGATACACTGAAGCTTTCTTT.

The genes are TRBV7-2 and TRBJ1-5; 7 positions agree with TRBD1. Germline trimming cut 1 base from V and 0 bases from J; bases unmatched to any gene: 3. Germline V gives CDR1 SGHTA, CDR2 FQGNSA. This CDR3 is 16 amino acids long. The CDR3: CASSLVSGGSNQPQHF. As DNA, the CDR3 is TGTGCCAGCAGCTTAGTATCAGGGGGTAGCAATCAGCCCCAGCATTTT.

The V gene is TRBV2, the J gene TRBJ1-1; tentatively, D is TRBD1 (6 bases). CDR1 and CDR2 (germline): SNHLY, FYNNEI. The V end was cut by 4 bases, the J end by 0 bases, with 18 bases between. The CDR3 sequence is 17 residues long. The CDR3 is CASSGGLGTSMNTEAFF. CDR3 bases: TGTGCCAGCAGTGGGGGTCTAGGGACATCCATGAACACTGAAGCTTTCTTT.

V is TRBV4-2 and J is TRBJ2-1, with 12 bases identical to TRBD2. The CDR3 is 21 amino acids. Trimming cost V 4 bases and J 0 bases; bases outside gene matches: 16. Looked up from germline, CDR1 is LGHNA and CDR2 is YNFKEQ. CDR3 nucleotides: TGTGCCAGCAGCCCCTTCGCCACGGGACTAGCGGGCTTTAGCTCCTACAATGAGCAGTTCTTC. This sequence encodes CASSPFATGLAGFSSYNEQFF.

The chain combines TRBV10-2 with TRBJ2-5; 12 bases align to TRBD2. The V and J ends lost 2 bases and 7 bases, in that order; junction bases with no gene match: 14. The CDR3 has 18 amino acids. CDR1 is WSHSY and CDR2 is SAAADI in the germline V gene. CDR3 in DNA: TGCGCCAGCAGTGAGGTGGTGGGGCTAGCGGGGGGGCGCGGGACCCAGTACTTC. This gives the protein CASSEVVGLAGGRGTQYF.

The CDR3 nucleotides are TGTGCCAGTAGTCTCGGGACTCTGGTCGCGTATACGCAGTATTTT. Translated: CASSLGTLVAYTQYF. The chain has TRBV19 and TRBJ2-3; D possibly corresponds to TRBD2 (6 bases). The germline gives CDR1 LNHDA, CDR2 SQIVND (reference sequence). The CDR3 contains 15 residues. The germline V and J ends were trimmed by 5 bases and 7 bases, with 19 bases remaining between them.

The chain is built from TRBV5-1 and TRBJ2-1, with TRBD1 as a possible D gene (6 bases). The CDR3 covers 15 residues. Germline V gene data show CDR1 as SGHRS and CDR2 as YFSETQ. Trimming removed 5 bases from V and 6 bases from J, with 18 bases in between. CDR3 sequence reads: CASSLPTGPSNEQFF. The CDR3 nucleotides read TGCGCCAGCAGTCTCCCCACAGGGCCAAGCAATGAGCAGTTCTTC.

V gene TRBV11-3 combines with J gene TRBJ2-7; a possible D gene is TRBD1 (6 bases). Trimming left V 3 bases short and J 1 base short, with 10 bases between. This CDR3 comprises 14 residues. Germline V gene sequence: CDR1 SGHNT, CDR2 YENEEA. The CDR3 coding sequence is TGTGCCAGCAGCTTGGGGGCAGGGTCCTACGAGCAGTACTTC. It translates to CASSLGAGSYEQYF. The full variable domain, with the rest looked up from reference TRBV11-3 and TRBJ2-7, is EAGVVQSPRYKIIEKKQPVAFWCNPISGHNTLYWYLQNLGQGPELLIRYENEEAVDDSQLPKDRFSAERLKGVDSTLKIQPAELGDSAVYLCASSLGAGSYEQYFGPGTRLTVT.

The rearrangement uses TRBV5-6 and TRBJ1-2, with D hard to call. The V and J ends lost 0 bases and 1 base respectively, with 19 bases between them. There are 18 residues in the CDR3. Germline assignment: CDR1 SGHDT and CDR2 YYEEEE. CDR3 nucleotide sequence: TGTGCCAGCAGCTTGGGGGAGGTCAGGCGATCAAATAACTATGGCTACACCTTC. Its translation is CASSLGEVRRSNNYGYTF.

This sequence joins TRBV19 and TRBJ1-5; TRBD1 aligns across 7 bases. V lost 4 bases to trimming and J lost 2 bases; unmatched junction nucleotides: 5. Germline assignment: CDR1 LNHDA and CDR2 SQIVND (reference sequence). The CDR3 is 15 amino acids. CDR3 nucleotides: TGTGCCAGTAGTACCCAGGGACAGCGCAATCAGCCCCAGCATTTT. Amino acid sequence: CASSTQGQRNQPQHF.

This chain uses TRBV5-1 with TRBJ2-3, with 8 bases aligning to TRBD1. With V trimmed by 4 bases and J by 1 base, 5 bases remained unmatched. The germline V gene has CDR1 SGHRS and CDR2 YFSETQ. This CDR3 comprises 15 residues. The CDR3 sequence: CASSPVTGGTDTQYF. In DNA, the CDR3 is TGCGCCAGCAGCCCAGTGACAGGGGGCACAGATACGCAGTATTTT.

This chain links TRBV5-1 with TRBJ2-5; perhaps TRBD2 as D (6 bases). This CDR3 is 15 amino acids long. V gave up 4 bases and J gave up 7 bases, with 20 bases separating them. Germline V gene lookup returns CDR1 SGHRS and CDR2 YFSETQ. The DNA for the CDR3 is TGCGCCAGCAGCAAGGAGTGGGGGGACTTGGGGACCCAGTACTTC. As protein: CASSKEWGDLGTQYF.

The genes are TRBV29-1 and TRBJ2-7; a possible D gene is TRBD2 (6 bases). Germline V gene sequence: CDR1 SQVTM, CDR2 ANQGSEA. The CDR3 spans 13 residues. With 7 bases removed from V and 2 bases from J, the gap between germline ends came to 15 bases. CDR3 nucleotide sequence: TGCAGCGGGTGGGGGGAAGGACCCTACGAGCAGTACTTC. Its protein is CSGWGEGPYEQYF.

The chain links TRBV28 to TRBJ1-2; 9 bases match TRBD1. CDR1 is MDHEN and CDR2 is SYDVKM in the germline V gene. This CDR3 region has 16 residues. The J segment lost 0 bases and the V segment lost 6 bases, leaving 8 bases of the junction unmatched. The CDR3 DNA follows: TGTGCCAGCAGCCGGGACAGGGCGCCGGCTAACTATGGCTACACCTTC. This sequence encodes CASSRDRAPANYGYTF.

This rearrangement joins TRBV20-1 to TRBJ2-7; D remains ambiguous. Germline V CDR1 and CDR2: DFQATT, SNEGSKA (reference sequence). The CDR3 sequence is 11 residues long. Deletions cut 5 bases from V and 4 bases from J, with 9 bases between. The CDR3 DNA sequence: TGCAGTGCTCCACAGTGGTACGAGCAGTACTTC. Encoded protein: CSAPQWYEQYF.